This T cell receptor (beta chain) was identified during a study of blood T cell repertoires in COVID-19. Here immunoSEQ multiplex PCR was the method, and the copy in TCRdb shows in-frame clones only, minus some. The repertoire has approximately 200,000 clones, 85% to 90% of them found once; the top ten carry approximately 1.1%. With 4 bases clipped from V and 0 bases from J, the junction kept 10 bases outside the gene matches. Germline CDR1 is SGHRS and CDR2 is YFSETQ. The CDR3 spans 19 residues. Sequencing input: PBMCs or T cells enriched from blood (not recorded which). The genes are TRBV5-1 and TRBJ2-1; 13 bases match TRBD2. The clonotype originates from a man aged 25-45 years who had recovered from COVID-19. The CDR3 region is CASSGGLAGVLSSYNEQFF. CDR3 nucleotides: TGCGCCAGCAGCGGAGGACTAGCGGGAGTATTGAGCTCCTACAATGAGCAGTTCTTC.